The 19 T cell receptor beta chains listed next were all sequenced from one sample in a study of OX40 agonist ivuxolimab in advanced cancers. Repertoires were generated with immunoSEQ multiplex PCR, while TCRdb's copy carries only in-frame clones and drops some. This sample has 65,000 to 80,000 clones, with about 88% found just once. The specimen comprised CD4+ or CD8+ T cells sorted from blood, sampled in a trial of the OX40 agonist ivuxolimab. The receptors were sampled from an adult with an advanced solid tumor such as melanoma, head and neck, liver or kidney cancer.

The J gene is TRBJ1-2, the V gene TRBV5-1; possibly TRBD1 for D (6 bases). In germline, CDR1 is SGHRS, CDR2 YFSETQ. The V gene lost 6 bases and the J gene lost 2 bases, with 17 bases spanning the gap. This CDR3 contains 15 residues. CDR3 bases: TGCGCCAGCACCGTCCTCGGGGGGGGCAACTATGGCTACACCTTC. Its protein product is CASTVLGGGNYGYTF.

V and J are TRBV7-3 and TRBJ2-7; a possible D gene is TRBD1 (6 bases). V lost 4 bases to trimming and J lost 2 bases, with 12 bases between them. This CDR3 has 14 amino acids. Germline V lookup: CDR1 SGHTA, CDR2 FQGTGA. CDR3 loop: CASSSGTFPYEQYF. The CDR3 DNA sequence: TGTGCCAGCAGCTCCGGGACATTCCCCTACGAGCAGTACTTC.

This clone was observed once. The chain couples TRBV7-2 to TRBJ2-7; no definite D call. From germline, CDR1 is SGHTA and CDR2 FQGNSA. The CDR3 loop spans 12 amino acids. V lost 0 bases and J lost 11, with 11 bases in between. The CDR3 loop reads CASSLATGSKYF. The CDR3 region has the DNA TGTGCCAGCAGCTTAGCGACCGGGTCTAAGTACTTC. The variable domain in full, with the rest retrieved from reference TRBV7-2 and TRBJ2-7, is GAGVSQSPSNKVTEKGKDVELRCDPISGHTALYWYRQSLGQGLEFLIYFQGNSAPDKSGLPSDRFSAERTGGSVSTLTIQRTQQEDSAVYLCASSLATGSKYFGPGTRLTVT.

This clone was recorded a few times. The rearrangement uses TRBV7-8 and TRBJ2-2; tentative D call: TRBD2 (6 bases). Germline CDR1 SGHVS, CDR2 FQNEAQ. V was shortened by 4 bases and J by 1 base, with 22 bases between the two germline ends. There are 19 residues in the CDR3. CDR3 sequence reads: CASSYKTPGLGRNTGELFF. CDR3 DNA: TGTGCCAGCAGCTATAAGACCCCGGGACTGGGGCGGAACACCGGGGAGCTGTTTTTT.

The CDR3 DNA reads TGTGCCAGCAGTGAAGCGACGGGGCCCAGTATCTATGGCTACACCTTC. Translated: CASSEATGPSIYGYTF. This chain uses TRBV2 with TRBJ1-2, with a weak D call TRBD1 (5 bases). The V end was cut by 0 bases, the J end by 4 bases, with 15 bases between. The CDR3 runs 16 residues. From germline, CDR1 is SNHLY and CDR2 FYNNEI.

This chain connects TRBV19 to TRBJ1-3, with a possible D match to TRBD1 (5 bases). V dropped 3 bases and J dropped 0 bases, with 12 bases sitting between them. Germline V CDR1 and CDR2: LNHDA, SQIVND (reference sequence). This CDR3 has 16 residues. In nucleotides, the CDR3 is TGTGCCAGTAGTATCGGACACTACCTCTCTGGAAACACCATATATTTT. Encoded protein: CASSIGHYLSGNTIYF.

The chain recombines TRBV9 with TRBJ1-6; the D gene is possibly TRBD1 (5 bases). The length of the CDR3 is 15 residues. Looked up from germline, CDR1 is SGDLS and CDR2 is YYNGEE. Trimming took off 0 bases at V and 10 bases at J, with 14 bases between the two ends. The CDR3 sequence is CASSVAPGGESPLHF. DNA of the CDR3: TGTGCCAGCAGCGTAGCACCCGGGGGAGAATCACCCCTCCACTTT.

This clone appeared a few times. The chain's CDR3 is CASSLQGASTDTQYF. DNA of the CDR3: TGTGCCAGCAGCCTTCAGGGGGCGAGCACAGATACGCAGTATTTT. This chain links TRBV7-3 with TRBJ2-3; 8 bases are shared with TRBD1. The V and J ends lost 5 bases and 0 bases, in that order; junction bases with no gene match: 4. The germline V gene encodes CDR1 SGHTA and CDR2 FQGTGA. This CDR3 is 15 amino acids long.

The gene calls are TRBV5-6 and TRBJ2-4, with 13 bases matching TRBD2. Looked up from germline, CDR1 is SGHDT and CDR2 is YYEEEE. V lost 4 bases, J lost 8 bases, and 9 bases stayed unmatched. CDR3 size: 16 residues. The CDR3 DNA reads TGTGCCAGCAGCCAATGGACTAGCGGGAGAGGGGACATTCAGTACTTC. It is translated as CASSQWTSGRGDIQYF. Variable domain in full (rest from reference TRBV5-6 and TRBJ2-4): DAGVTQSPTHLIKTRGQQVTLRCSPKSGHDTVSWYQQALGQGPQFIFQYYEEEERQRGNFPDRFSGHQFPNYSSELNVNALLLGDSALYLCASSQWTSGRGDIQYFGAGTRLSVL.

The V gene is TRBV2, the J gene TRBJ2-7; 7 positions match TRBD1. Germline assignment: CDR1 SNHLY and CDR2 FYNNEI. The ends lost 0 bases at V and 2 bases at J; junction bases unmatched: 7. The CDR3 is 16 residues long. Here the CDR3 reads CASSEALRDSAYEQYF. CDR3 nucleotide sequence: TGTGCCAGCAGTGAAGCGCTTAGGGACAGTGCCTACGAGCAGTACTTC.

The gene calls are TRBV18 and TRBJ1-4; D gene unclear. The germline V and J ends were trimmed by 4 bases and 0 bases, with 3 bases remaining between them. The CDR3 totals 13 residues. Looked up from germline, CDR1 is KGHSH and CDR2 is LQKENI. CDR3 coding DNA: TGTGCCAGCTCACGAGCAACTAATGAAAAACTGTTTTTT. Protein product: CASSRATNEKLFF.

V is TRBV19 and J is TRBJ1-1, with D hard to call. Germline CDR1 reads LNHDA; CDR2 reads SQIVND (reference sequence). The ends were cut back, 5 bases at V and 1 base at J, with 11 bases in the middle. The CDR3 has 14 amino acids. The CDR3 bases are TGTGCCAGTAGTGAAAACGGTGGGAACACTGAAGCTTTCTTT. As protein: CASSENGGNTEAFF. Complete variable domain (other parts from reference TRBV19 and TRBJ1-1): DGGITQSPKYLFRKEGQNVTLSCEQNLNHDAMYWYRQDPGQGLRLIYYSQIVNDFQKGDIAEGYSVSREKKESFPLTVTSAQKNPTAFYLCASSENGGNTEAFFGQGTRLTVV.

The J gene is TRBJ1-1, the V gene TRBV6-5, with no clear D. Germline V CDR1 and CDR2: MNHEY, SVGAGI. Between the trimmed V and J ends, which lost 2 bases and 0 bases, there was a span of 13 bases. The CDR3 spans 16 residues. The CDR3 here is CASSYKISQMNTEAFF. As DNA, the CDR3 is TGTGCCAGCAGTTACAAGATTTCCCAAATGAACACTGAAGCTTTCTTT.

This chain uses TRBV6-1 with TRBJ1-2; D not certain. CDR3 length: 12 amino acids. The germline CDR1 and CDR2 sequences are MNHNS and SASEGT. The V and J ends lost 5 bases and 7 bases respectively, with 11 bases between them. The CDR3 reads CASSYTRRGYTF. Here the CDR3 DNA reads TGTGCCAGCAGTTATACCCGGCGTGGCTACACCTTC.

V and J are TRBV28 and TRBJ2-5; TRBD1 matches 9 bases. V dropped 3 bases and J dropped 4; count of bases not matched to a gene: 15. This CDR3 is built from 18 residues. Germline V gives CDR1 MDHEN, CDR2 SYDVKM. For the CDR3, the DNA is TGTGCCAGCAGTTTGCTCGGACAGGGGTCCGCTTTTGGAGAGACCCAGTACTTC. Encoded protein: CASSLLGQGSAFGETQYF.

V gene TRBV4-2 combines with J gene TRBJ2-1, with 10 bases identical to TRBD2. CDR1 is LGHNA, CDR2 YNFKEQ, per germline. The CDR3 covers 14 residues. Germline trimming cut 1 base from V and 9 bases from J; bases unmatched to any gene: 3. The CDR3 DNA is TGTGCCAGCAGCCAAGCTAGCGGGAGTTCTGAGCAGTTCTTC. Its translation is CASSQASGSSEQFF.

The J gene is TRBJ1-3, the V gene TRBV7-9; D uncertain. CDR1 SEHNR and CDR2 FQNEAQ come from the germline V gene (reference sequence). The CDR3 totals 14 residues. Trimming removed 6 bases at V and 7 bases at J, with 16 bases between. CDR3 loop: CASSPPLVGNTIYF. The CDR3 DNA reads TGTGCCAGCAGTCCCCCTTTAGTCGGCAACACCATATATTTT.

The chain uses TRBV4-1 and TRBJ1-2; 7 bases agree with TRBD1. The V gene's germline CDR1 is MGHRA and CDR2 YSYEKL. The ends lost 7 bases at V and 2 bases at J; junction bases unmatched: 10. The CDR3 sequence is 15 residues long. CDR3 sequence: CASKDPGQLNYGYTF. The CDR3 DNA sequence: TGCGCCAGCAAAGACCCGGGACAGCTGAACTATGGCTACACCTTC.

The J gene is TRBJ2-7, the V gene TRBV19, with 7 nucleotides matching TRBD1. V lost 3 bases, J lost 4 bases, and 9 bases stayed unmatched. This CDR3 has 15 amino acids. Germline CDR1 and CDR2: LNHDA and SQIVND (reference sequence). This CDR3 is CASSIWSRGKYEQYF. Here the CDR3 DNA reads TGTGCCAGTAGTATCTGGAGCAGGGGGAAATACGAGCAGTACTTC.